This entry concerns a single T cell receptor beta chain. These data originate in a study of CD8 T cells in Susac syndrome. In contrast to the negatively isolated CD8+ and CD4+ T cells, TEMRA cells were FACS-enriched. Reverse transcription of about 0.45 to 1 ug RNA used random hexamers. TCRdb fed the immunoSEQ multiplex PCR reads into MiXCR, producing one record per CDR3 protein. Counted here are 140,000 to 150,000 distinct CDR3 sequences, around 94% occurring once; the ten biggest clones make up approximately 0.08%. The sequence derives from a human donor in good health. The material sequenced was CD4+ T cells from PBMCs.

The CDR3 nucleotides are TGTGCCAGCAGCGGGACTACAAGATACAATGAGCAGTTCTTC. Its protein is CASSGTTRYNEQFF. The J gene is TRBJ2-1, the V gene TRBV2; TRBD2 aligns across 7 bases. V dropped 6 bases and J dropped 4; count of bases not matched to a gene: 6. The germline V gene encodes CDR1 SNHLY and CDR2 FYNNEI. This CDR3 spans 14 amino acids.